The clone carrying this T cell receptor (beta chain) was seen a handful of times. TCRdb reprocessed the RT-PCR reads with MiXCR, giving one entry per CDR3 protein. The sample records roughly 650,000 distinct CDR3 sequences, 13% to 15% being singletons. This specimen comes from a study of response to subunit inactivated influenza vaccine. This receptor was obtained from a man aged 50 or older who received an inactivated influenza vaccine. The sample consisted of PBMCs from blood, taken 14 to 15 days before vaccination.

CDR3 nucleotide sequence: TGTGCCAGCAGTTTAGATCGGTTCGCGGGAAGCACAGATACGCAGTATTTT. Its translation: CASSLDRFAGSTDTQYF. The chain is built from TRBV12-3 or TRBV12-4 and TRBJ2-3, with D maybe TRBD2 (6 bases). V was shortened by 1 base and J by 0 bases, with 14 bases between the two germline ends. This CDR3 contains 17 residues.